Listed here are 6 T cell receptor beta chains from one sample, sequenced in a study of T cell responses to AZD1222 COVID-19 vaccine (dated by TCRdb to about 2021). The sample's time point label, in plain terms: about 28 days (+/-7) after the second vaccine dose. Libraries were built with the immunoSEQ multiplex PCR assay. The clones in this table, taken by TCRdb from immuneACCESS, are in-frame only. Not every clone is retained; where verified, under half of the shortfall comes from an unresolved V gene, and the cause of the rest is unknown. The sample table records about 150,000 clones; roughly 91% of these occur just once. 1.9% of the sample comes from the top ten. Specimen: peripheral blood, collected 28 days after the second AZD1222 dose. The receptors come from an adult who received the AZD1222 COVID-19 vaccine.

The chain uses TRBV7-8 and TRBJ1-1, with D unresolved. Germline lookup yields CDR1 SGHVS and CDR2 FQNEAQ. The ends were cut back, 5 bases at V and 4 bases at J, with 11 bases in the middle. This CDR3 is 13 amino acids long. The CDR3 reads CASSRTRPTEAFF. As DNA, the CDR3 is TGTGCCAGCAGCCGAACAAGGCCCACTGAAGCTTTCTTT. Full variable domain (rest looked up from reference TRBV7-8 and TRBJ1-1): GAGVSQSPRYKVAKRGQDVALRCDPISGHVSLFWYQQALGQGPEFLTYFQNEAQLDKSGLPSDRFFAERPEGSVSTLKIQRTQQEDSAVYLCASSRTRPTEAFFGQGTRLTVV.

The sample holds a few counts of this clone. The J gene is TRBJ2-7, the V gene TRBV28; D is uncertain. V lost 3 bases and J 3 bases, leaving 6 bases between the germline ends. CDR3 length: 12 residues. CDR1 and CDR2 (germline): MDHEN, SYDVKM. Here the CDR3 reads CASSFSNYEQYF. In nucleotides, the CDR3 is TGTGCCAGCAGTTTCAGCAACTACGAGCAGTACTTC.

V gene TRBV9 combines with J gene TRBJ1-4; a possible D gene is TRBD1 (6 bases). CDR1 SGDLS and CDR2 YYNGEE come from the germline V gene. Trimming removed 3 bases at V and 3 bases at J, with 12 bases between. The CDR3 contains 15 residues. CDR3 residues: CASSARDNSNEKLFF. Written as DNA, the CDR3 is TGTGCCAGCAGCGCGCGGGACAATTCTAATGAAAAACTGTTTTTT.

This clone was observed a handful of times. The chain is built from TRBV2 and TRBJ1-1; tentative D call: TRBD1 (5 bases). Germline CDR1 reads SNHLY; CDR2 reads FYNNEI. The CDR3 is 13 amino acids. The V gene lost 8 bases and the J gene lost 1 base, with 11 bases spanning the gap. This CDR3 is CASGLGGNTEAFF. CDR3 in DNA: TGTGCCAGCGGACTCGGGGGGAACACTGAAGCTTTCTTT.

The V call is TRBV3-1 (or the pseudogene TRBV3-2), the J call TRBJ1-1; 9 nucleotides align to TRBD1. The CDR3 totals 15 residues. Trimming removed 0 bases from V and 5 bases from J; junction bases left unmatched: 4. Germline-derived CDR1 and CDR2 are LGHDT and YNNKEL (reference sequence). The CDR3 protein is CASSQEGTGHTEAFF. The DNA for the CDR3 is TGTGCCAGCAGCCAAGAAGGGACAGGGCATACTGAAGCTTTCTTT.

The V gene is TRBV4-2, the J gene TRBJ1-2; 7 positions agree with TRBD1. This CDR3 is 16 amino acids long. The V gene end was trimmed by 1 base and the J gene end by 7 bases; junction bases not matched to a gene: 12. The germline V gene has CDR1 LGHNA and CDR2 YNFKEQ. CDR3 coding DNA: TGTGCCAGCAGCCAAGCCCCCCCCACTCAGGGGGGTGGCTACACCTTC. Amino acid sequence: CASSQAPPTQGGGYTF.